This T cell receptor (beta chain) derives from a study of regulatory T cells in long-lasting Graves disease. Germline assignment: CDR1 SGHVS and CDR2 FQNEAQ. Trimming took 2 bases from V and 5 from J; bases not matched to a gene: 8. This CDR3 is built from 15 residues. The authors built TCR beta libraries using iRepertoire HTBI primers and Arm-PCR of CDR3 regions. A single record per CDR3 protein comes from TCRdb applying MiXCR to the multiplex PCR reads. The sample records roughly 610,000 distinct CDR3 sequences, around 15% being singletons. The time point: newly diagnosed GD, antithyroid drugs for less than 3 months. With RNA extracted from PBMCs as input, the TCR library was made. The patient group derived from an endocrinology department in Xi'an, China. The table lists this clonotype with many counts. This same sample was also part of a study on T cells in Graves' hyperthyroidism and ophthalmopathy. That work adds: Newly diagnosed hyperthyroidism patients aged 18 to 65 years had disease lasting under 2 months. First-round RT-PCR of the TCR CDR3 relied on the HTBI primer set.

The source was peripheral blood mononuclear cells (PBMCs), collected at new diagnosis, from a patient treated with antithyroid drugs. The TCR originated in a woman aged 30 to 39 with Graves disease. V gene TRBV7-8 combines with J gene TRBJ2-7; 8 nucleotides agree with TRBD2. CDR3 in amino acids: CASSLRGGLVDEQYF. The CDR3 coding sequence is TGTGCCAGCAGCTTAAGGGGGGGACTAGTCGACGAGCAGTACTTC.